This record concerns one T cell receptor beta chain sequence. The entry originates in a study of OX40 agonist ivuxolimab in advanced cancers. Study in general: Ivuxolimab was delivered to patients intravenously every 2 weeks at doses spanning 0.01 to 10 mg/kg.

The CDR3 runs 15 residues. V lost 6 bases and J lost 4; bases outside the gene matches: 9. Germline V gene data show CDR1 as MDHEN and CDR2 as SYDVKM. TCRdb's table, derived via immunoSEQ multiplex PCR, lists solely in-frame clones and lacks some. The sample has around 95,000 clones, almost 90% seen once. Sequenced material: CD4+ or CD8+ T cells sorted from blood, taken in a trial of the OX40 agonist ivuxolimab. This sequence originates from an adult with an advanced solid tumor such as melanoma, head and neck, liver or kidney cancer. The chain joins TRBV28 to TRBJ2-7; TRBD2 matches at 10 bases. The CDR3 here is CASRLTGTSAYEQYF. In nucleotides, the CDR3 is TGTGCCAGCAGATTGACGGGGACTAGCGCTTACGAGCAGTACTTC.